The rows below give T cell receptor beta chains drawn from one sample of a study of OX40 agonist ivuxolimab in advanced cancers. TCRdb's table, derived via immunoSEQ multiplex PCR, lists solely in-frame clones and lacks some. This table has over 85,000 clones, about 90% appearing once. The starting material was CD4+ or CD8+ T cells sorted from blood, obtained in a trial of the OX40 agonist ivuxolimab. The receptors stem from an adult with an advanced solid tumor such as melanoma, head and neck, liver or kidney cancer. The conserved cysteine and the conserved F or W are not part of the CDR3 here. A D gene is named only where the DNA matches it firmly.

V gene: TRBV7-6
J gene: TRBJ2-1
D gene: NA
CDR3 protein: ASSRYNEQF

V gene: TRBV6-5
J gene: TRBJ1-1
D gene: NA
CDR3 protein: ASSRLGGGTEAF

V gene: TRBV2
J gene: TRBJ1-5
D gene: NA
CDR3 protein: ASSAQGPLNQPQH

V gene: TRBV6-6
J gene: TRBJ2-7
D gene: NA
CDR3 protein: ASTPDGAVAYEQY

V gene: TRBV10-3
J gene: TRBJ2-7
D gene: NA
CDR3 protein: AINGLSYEQY

V gene: TRBV6-6
J gene: TRBJ2-5
D gene: TRBD1
CDR3 protein: ASSTRTGLQETQY

V gene: TRBV7-9
J gene: TRBJ1-1
D gene: NA
CDR3 protein: ASSLGKGTEAF

V gene: TRBV7-9
J gene: TRBJ2-7
D gene: NA
CDR3 protein: ASSPPPGGYEQY

V gene: TRBV13
J gene: TRBJ2-6
D gene: NA
CDR3 protein: ASRSGAAGANVLT

V gene: TRBV4-1
J gene: TRBJ1-2
D gene: TRBD1
CDR3 protein: ASSQGAGGWGGYT

V gene: TRBV5-1
J gene: TRBJ2-5
D gene: NA
CDR3 protein: ASSLAQETQY

V gene: TRBV2
J gene: TRBJ2-7
D gene: NA
CDR3 protein: ASKRGGVNYEQY

V gene: TRBV4-1
J gene: TRBJ1-4
D gene: NA
CDR3 protein: ASSRRGDGQTNEKLF

V gene: TRBV2
J gene: TRBJ1-6
D gene: TRBD1
CDR3 protein: ASTGTGNSPLH

V gene: TRBV10-3
J gene: TRBJ2-7
D gene: NA
CDR3 protein: AISFSSSGGLSYEQY

V gene: TRBV19
J gene: TRBJ1-3
D gene: NA
CDR3 protein: ASNDGASGNTIY

V gene: TRBV11-3
J gene: TRBJ2-5
D gene: NA
CDR3 protein: ASSWGTGWETQY

V gene: TRBV18
J gene: TRBJ1-2
D gene: NA
CDR3 protein: ASSPKLVPGGDGYT

V gene: TRBV29-1
J gene: TRBJ2-1
D gene: NA
CDR3 protein: SVGLVKEQF

V gene: TRBV6-6
J gene: TRBJ1-5
D gene: NA
CDR3 protein: ASTVGAYSNQPQH

V gene: TRBV2
J gene: TRBJ2-7
D gene: TRBD2
CDR3 protein: ASSQGLASYEQY

V gene: TRBV5-5
J gene: TRBJ1-1
D gene: NA
CDR3 protein: ASSLGQEALEAF

V gene: TRBV5-1
J gene: TRBJ1-5
D gene: NA
CDR3 protein: ASSLAGMFNQPQH

V gene: TRBV29-1
J gene: TRBJ2-2
D gene: NA
CDR3 protein: SVAGAPTNTGELF

V gene: TRBV7-6
J gene: TRBJ1-4
D gene: NA
CDR3 protein: ASSLEIGEKLF

V gene: TRBV10-3
J gene: TRBJ1-1
D gene: TRBD1
CDR3 protein: AISEQGYTEAF

V gene: TRBV20-1
J gene: TRBJ2-5
D gene: NA
CDR3 protein: SASLVREQY

V gene: TRBV11-3
J gene: TRBJ1-1
D gene: NA
CDR3 protein: ASSLETGQLTEAF

V gene: TRBV4-1
J gene: TRBJ2-3
D gene: NA
CDR3 protein: ASSQERGLDTQY

V gene: TRBV2
J gene: TRBJ1-4
D gene: NA
CDR3 protein: ASSVSGEKLF

V gene: TRBV7-9
J gene: TRBJ2-3
D gene: NA
CDR3 protein: ASRPGPADTQY

V gene: TRBV30
J gene: TRBJ1-1
D gene: TRBD1
CDR3 protein: AWRRQGLTEAF

V gene: TRBV7-9
J gene: TRBJ1-2
D gene: NA
CDR3 protein: ASSFLDRLNGYT

V gene: TRBV6-1
J gene: TRBJ1-3
D gene: TRBD1
CDR3 protein: ASSVTRGGGNTIY

V gene: TRBV2
J gene: TRBJ2-2
D gene: NA
CDR3 protein: ASREGYTGELF

V gene: TRBV6-5
J gene: TRBJ2-5
D gene: NA
CDR3 protein: ASSYIQHQETQY

V gene: TRBV11-3
J gene: TRBJ1-3
D gene: NA
CDR3 protein: ASSSTGNTIY

V gene: TRBV5-8
J gene: TRBJ2-7
D gene: TRBD1
CDR3 protein: ASSLGQGRYEQY

V gene: TRBV23-1
J gene: TRBJ1-3
D gene: NA
CDR3 protein: ASSQGSQLLSIGNTIY

V gene: TRBV19
J gene: TRBJ2-7
D gene: NA
CDR3 protein: ASSIRGRAGYEQY

V gene: TRBV19
J gene: TRBJ2-1
D gene: TRBD2
CDR3 protein: ASTLFSTSGKDNEQF

V gene: TRBV30
J gene: TRBJ1-1
D gene: NA
CDR3 protein: AWSQGGTEAF

V gene: TRBV6-5
J gene: TRBJ2-5
D gene: NA
CDR3 protein: ASSWGTIGETQY

V gene: TRBV30
J gene: TRBJ2-5
D gene: NA
CDR3 protein: AWSGGGGDTKTQY

V gene: TRBV29-1
J gene: TRBJ1-1
D gene: NA
CDR3 protein: SARWGGTEAF

V gene: TRBV5-5
J gene: TRBJ2-7
D gene: TRBD1
CDR3 protein: ASRTGTGFYEQY

V gene: TRBV11-1
J gene: TRBJ2-1
D gene: NA
CDR3 protein: ASSPRIASNEQF

V gene: TRBV6-1
J gene: TRBJ1-5
D gene: NA
CDR3 protein: ASSPVGQPQH